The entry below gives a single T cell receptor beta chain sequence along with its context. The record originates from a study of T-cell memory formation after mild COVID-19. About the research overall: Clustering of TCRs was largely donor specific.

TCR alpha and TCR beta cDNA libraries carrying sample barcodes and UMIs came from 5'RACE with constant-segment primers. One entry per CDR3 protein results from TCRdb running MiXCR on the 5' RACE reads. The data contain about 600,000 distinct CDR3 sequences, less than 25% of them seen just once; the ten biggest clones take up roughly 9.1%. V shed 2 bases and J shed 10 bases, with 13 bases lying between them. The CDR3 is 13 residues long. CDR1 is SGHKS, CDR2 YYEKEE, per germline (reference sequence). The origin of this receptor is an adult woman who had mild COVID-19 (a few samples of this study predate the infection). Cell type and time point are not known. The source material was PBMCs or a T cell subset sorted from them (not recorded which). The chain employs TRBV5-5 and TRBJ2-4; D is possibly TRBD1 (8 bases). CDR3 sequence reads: CASSFIQGGIQYF. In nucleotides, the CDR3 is TGTGCCAGCAGCTTCATACAGGGGGGGATTCAGTACTTC.